The present TCR beta chain was sequenced within a study of blood T cell repertoires in COVID-19. As for the study in general: The analysed material was cDNA or gDNA that came from T cells, B-cell-depleted T cells, or PBMCs.

Participants, roughly 18 to 100 years old, spanned about 26 US areas. Cohorts were based on clinical histories the participants reported. Recovered Cohort 3 donors showed two negative PCRs, clearance, or symptom resolution. TCRdb's copy holds only in-frame clones and misses some; the assay was immunoSEQ multiplex PCR. This table holds just over 300,000 clones, approximately 86% found once. The V gene's germline CDR1 is ENHRY and CDR2 SYGVKD. The V end was cut by 6 bases, the J end by 3 bases, with 12 bases between. This CDR3 comprises 13 residues. This receptor was taken from a woman younger than 30 who had recovered from COVID-19. Sequencing was performed on PBMCs or T cells enriched from blood (not recorded which). V is TRBV10-3 and J is TRBJ2-7, with TRBD2 as a possible D gene (6 bases). CDR3 coding DNA: TGTGCCATCAGCACGGGAGCGGGCTACGAGCAGTACTTC. Translated, it gives CAISTGAGYEQYF.